The 11 T cell receptor beta chains reported below all come from one sample, sequenced in a study of radiation and T cells in renal cell carcinoma. Measured with immunoSEQ multiplex PCR; TCRdb has only the in-frame clones, and not every one. The profile shows 100,000 to 150,000 clones, around 81% of them singletons. Stated time point: blood 2 weeks post-SBRT. The treatment is: 15 Gy SBRT to primary tumor, nephrectomy 4 weeks later. The source was blood, collected from a patient whose treatment included radiotherapy and nephrectomy. Receptor source: a man aged 50-60 years with renal cell carcinoma.

The chain employs TRBV28 and TRBJ1-2; 8 positions agree with TRBD1. This CDR3 has 14 amino acids. Trimming took 6 bases from V and 5 from J; bases not matched to a gene: 8. From germline, CDR1 is MDHEN and CDR2 SYDVKM. The DNA of the CDR3 is TGTGCCAGCAGCTCACCGGGACAGGCGTATGGCTACACCTTC. This sequence encodes CASSSPGQAYGYTF.

The genes are TRBV30 and TRBJ1-2; no firm D call. This CDR3 is 14 amino acids long. V was trimmed by 3 bases and J by 4 bases, leaving 15 bases between them. Per the germline V gene, CDR1 is GTSNPN and CDR2 is SVGIG (reference sequence). The CDR3 nucleotides are TGTGCCTGGAGGCAGGCGTCCTCGTTCTATGGCTACACCTTC. Its translation: CAWRQASSFYGYTF.

The chain couples TRBV10-3 to TRBJ2-7, with D possibly being TRBD1 or TRBD2 (7 bases each). CDR1 is ENHRY and CDR2 is SYGVKD in the germline V gene. V was shortened by 8 bases and J by 3 bases, with 20 bases between the two germline ends. This CDR3 is 15 amino acids long. The CDR3 coding sequence is TGTGCCATCCGACAGGGAGGGGGGACCAACTACGAGCAGTACTTC. This codes for CAIRQGGGTNYEQYF.

The chain combines TRBV7-9 with TRBJ2-5; 7 bases line up with TRBD2. The germline V gene encodes CDR1 SEHNR and CDR2 FQNEAQ (reference sequence). CDR3 length equals 15 residues. The ends lost 6 bases at V and 2 bases at J; junction bases unmatched: 9. CDR3 sequence (DNA): TGTGCCAGCAGTACCGGGACTATCCGACAAGAGACCCAGTACTTC. Protein product: CASSTGTIRQETQYF.

This chain links TRBV7-8 with TRBJ1-1; D gene ambiguous. The CDR3 is 14 amino acids. The germline CDR1 and CDR2 sequences are SGHVS and FQNEAQ. The germline V and J ends were trimmed by 2 bases and 0 bases, with 7 bases remaining between them. CDR3 in amino acids: CASSLMSMNTEAFF. The CDR3 coding sequence is TGTGCCAGCAGCTTAATGTCCATGAACACTGAAGCTTTCTTT.

The rearrangement joins TRBV4-1 to TRBJ2-3, with D maybe TRBD2 (5 bases). V shed 2 bases and J shed 0 bases, with 12 bases lying between them. CDR3 length equals 16 residues. Per the germline V gene, CDR1 is MGHRA and CDR2 is YSYEKL. CDR3 bases: TGCGCCAGCAGCCAACACGGTGACTACAGCACAGATACGCAGTATTTT. Residues: CASSQHGDYSTDTQYF.

This chain links TRBV5-1 with TRBJ1-1; unclear D gene. Looked up from germline, CDR1 is SGHRS and CDR2 is YFSETQ. The CDR3 has 15 amino acids. Trimming stripped 0 bases from V and 1 base from J, with 10 bases between. CDR3 sequence reads: CASSLVTDANTEAFF. As DNA, the CDR3 is TGCGCCAGCAGCTTGGTCACAGACGCGAACACTGAAGCTTTCTTT.

V usage is TRBV7-6 and J usage is TRBJ1-1; D not certain. Trimming shortened V by 4 bases and J by 3 bases, and 18 bases separated the two germline ends. Per the germline V gene, CDR1 is SGHVS and CDR2 is FNYEAQ. CDR3 length: 16 residues. In nucleotides, the CDR3 is TGTGCCAGCAGCTCCGGCCGACACCGGGCTGACACTGAAGCTTTCTTT. Its protein is CASSSGRHRADTEAFF. Looking up the rest from reference TRBV7-6 and TRBJ1-1 gives the full variable domain: GAGVSQSPRYKVTKRGQDVALRCDPISGHVSLYWYRQALGQGPEFLTYFNYEAQQDKSGLPNDRFSAERPEGSISTLTIQRTEQRDSAMYRCASSSGRHRADTEAFFGQGTRLTVV.

The chain links TRBV30 to TRBJ1-2; D call uncertain. CDR1 and CDR2 (germline): GTSNPN, SVGIG (reference sequence). The V and J ends lost 4 bases and 8 bases respectively, with 5 bases between them. The CDR3 is 9 amino acids. The CDR3 reads CAWMEGYTF. CDR3 DNA: TGTGCCTGGATGGAAGGCTACACCTTC.

The rearrangement joins TRBV5-1 to TRBJ2-2; D may be TRBD1 (6 bases). The germline gives CDR1 SGHRS, CDR2 YFSETQ. V was shortened by 7 bases and J by 3 bases, with 13 bases between the two germline ends. The CDR3 runs to 14 residues. The CDR3 loop is CASSSGQHTGELFF. The CDR3 nucleotides are TGCGCCAGCTCATCGGGACAACACACCGGGGAGCTGTTTTTT. The whole variable domain, filled in from reference TRBV5-1 and TRBJ2-2, reads KAGVTQTPRYLIKTRGQQVTLSCSPISGHRSVSWYQQTPGQGLQFLFEYFSETQRNKGNFPGRFSGRQFSNSRSEMNVSTLELGDSALYLCASSSGQHTGELFFGEGSRLTVL.

This clone showed up just a few times. The chain is built from TRBV27 and TRBJ2-4, with D possibly matching TRBD1 (5 bases). Germline loops: CDR1 MNHEY, CDR2 SMNVEV (reference sequence). This CDR3 spans 12 amino acids. V lost 6 bases to trimming and J lost 6 bases, with 9 bases between them. CDR3 coding DNA: TGTGCCAGCAGGGGGCTTGGAAACATTCAGTACTTC. It is translated as CASRGLGNIQYF.